This TCR beta chain stems from a study of blood T cell repertoires in COVID-19. Study details: The United States, Italy and Spain provided the acute and convalescent COVID-19 samples. T cells, B-cell-depleted T cells, or PBMCs supplied cDNA or gDNA.

Losses at the gene ends were 10 bases for V and 3 bases for J; bases not matched to a gene: 7. CDR3 length: 14 amino acids. Germline CDR1 MNHNY, CDR2 SVGAGI (reference sequence). Sequencing used immunoSEQ multiplex PCR; TCRdb keeps in-frame clones, though not all of them. This sample yields some 89,000 clones, of which roughly four fifths are seen a single time; approximately 1.3% belongs to the top ten. The TCR sequence derives from a woman of 80 years or more with acute or convalescent COVID-19. The sequenced material came from peripheral blood. The chain has TRBV6-6 and TRBJ2-2; the match to TRBD2 covers 8 bases. In nucleotides, the CDR3 is TGTGCCACCCGTGCCGGGAGGGACACCGGGGAGCTGTTTTTT. Its translation: CATRAGRDTGELFF.